This TCR beta chain came from a study of CD8 T cells in Susac syndrome. CDR3 length equals 14 residues. V was shortened by 0 bases and J by 6 bases, with 9 bases between the two germline ends. Germline V gene lookup returns CDR1 SNHLY and CDR2 FYNNEI. Reverse transcription of 0.5 to 1 ug RNA was carried out with random hexamers. TCRdb used MiXCR to reprocess the immunoSEQ multiplex PCR reads, holding one entry per CDR3 protein. This sample carries roughly 200,000 distinct CDR3 sequences, around 93% of them seen once, and the ten largest clones take 0.082%. The sequenced sample consisted of CD4+ T cells from PBMCs. V and J are TRBV2 and TRBJ1-5; possible D gene TRBD1, 5 bases. The source is a human donor with multiple sclerosis. The CDR3 here is CASSEAVGPQPQHF. CDR3 sequence (DNA): TGTGCCAGCAGTGAAGCCGTGGGGCCTCAGCCCCAGCATTTT.